This T cell receptor (beta chain) was sequenced in a study of blood T cells in healthy people across ages. V lost 5 bases and J lost 4; bases outside the gene matches: 16. Germline V gives CDR1 LGHNA, CDR2 YNFKEQ. The CDR3 loop spans 17 amino acids. A J-beta primer mix and a sample-barcoded 5' primer were used in a second PCR of roughly 6 to 11 cycles. TCRdb passed the 5' RACE reads through MiXCR, listing each CDR3 protein once. The table shows about 760,000 distinct CDR3 sequences, with approximately 25% occurring only once. The same sample was also studied in work on T cells of mothers and their children. Turning to that study: The second PCR's M1S primer added sample barcodes and 2-4 random nucleotides. Relative to unrelated pairs, biologically related mother-child dyads exhibited marginally greater, non-significant overlap. The authors found no persistent microchimeric T cell clones.

J is TRBJ2-7 and V is TRBV4-2; 8 positions match TRBD2. The sequence came from a boy under 18 in good health. Sequencing was carried out using blood. This CDR3 reads CASSAGGVGVLKYEQYF. CDR3 DNA sequence: TGTGCCAGCAGCGCGGGGGGAGTCGGGGTCCTCAAGTACGAGCAGTACTTC.